The clone carrying this T cell receptor beta chain was seen a single time. What it binds is not known. The CDR3 is 16 residues long. V lost 5 bases and J lost 4; bases outside the gene matches: 11. The germline V gene encodes CDR1 MNHNY and CDR2 SVGAGI (reference sequence). This record comes from a study of T cell repertoires in cytomegalovirus infection. TCRdb independently ran MiXCR on the reads; one entry per CDR3 protein. The table lists 700,000 to 850,000 distinct CDR3 sequences, approximately 32% of them singletons. The chain is built from TRBV6-6 and TRBJ1-2; 9 nucleotides agree with TRBD1. The TCR was taken from a human donor in good health (CMV status not recorded). Some clones in this sample may be carry-over from other donors' samples. The sequencing here drew on cultured CD8+ T cells from PBMCs, taken from culture after CMV antigen stimulation. The CDR3 reads CASSHPKATGGYGYTF. CDR3 coding DNA: TGTGCCAGCAGTCACCCTAAAGCGACAGGGGGCTATGGCTACACCTTC.